This T cell receptor (beta chain) was sequenced in a study of T cell responses to AZD1222 COVID-19 vaccine. Assay: immunoSEQ multiplex PCR; the TCRdb copy retains only in-frame clones and omits some. This sample has around 170,000 clones, with around 93% found just once. V lost 2 bases to trimming and J lost 5 bases, with 9 bases between them. This CDR3 is 12 amino acids long. Germline loops: CDR1 GTSNPN, CDR2 SVGIG (reference sequence). Sequencing used peripheral blood, obtained on day 0 of AZD1222 vaccination. The rearrangement links TRBV30 to TRBJ2-5; no definite D call. This TCR was recovered from an adult in good health. CDR3 bases: TGTGCCTGGAGTAACGCAGCCGAGACCCAGTACTTC. As protein: CAWSNAAETQYF. The whole variable domain, filled in from reference TRBV30 and TRBJ2-5, reads SQTIHQWPATLVQPVGSPLSLECTVEGTSNPNLYWYRQAAGRGLQLLFYSVGIGQISSEVPQNLSASRPQDRQFILSSKKLLLSDSGFYLCAWSNAAETQYFGPGTRLLVL.